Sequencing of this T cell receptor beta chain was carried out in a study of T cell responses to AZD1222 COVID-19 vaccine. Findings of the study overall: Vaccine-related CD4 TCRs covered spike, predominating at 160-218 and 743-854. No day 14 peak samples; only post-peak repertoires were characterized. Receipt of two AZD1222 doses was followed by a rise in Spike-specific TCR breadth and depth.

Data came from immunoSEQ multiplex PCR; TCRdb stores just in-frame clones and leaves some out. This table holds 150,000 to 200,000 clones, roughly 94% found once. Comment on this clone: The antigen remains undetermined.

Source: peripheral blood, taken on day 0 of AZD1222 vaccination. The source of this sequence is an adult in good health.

In DNA, the CDR3 is TGTGCCAGCAGCAACCTGATAGCGGGGCAAGGCCACCCTGAGCAGTTCTTC. Encoded protein: CASSNLIAGQGHPEQFF. The chain uses TRBV5-4 and TRBJ2-1; TRBD2 matches 8 bases. J was trimmed by 9 bases and V by 4 bases; bases with no gene match: 18. The CDR3 sequence is 17 residues long. From germline, CDR1 is SGHNT and CDR2 YYREEE (reference sequence).